This TCR beta chain was sequenced for a study of PD-1 blockade in classical Hodgkin lymphoma. Time point indicated: cycle 4 day 1 (C4D1), after more than five weeks of nivolumab. Relapse after autologous stem cell transplantation occurred in every patient, and brentuximab vedotin exposure varied. Sequencing used immunoSEQ multiplex PCR; TCRdb keeps in-frame clones, though not all of them. The sample includes some 110,000 clones, around nine tenths of them seen just once. The sample was peripheral blood mononuclear cells (PBMCs), taken before the fourth cycle of nivolumab. The sequence was obtained from a human donor with classical Hodgkin lymphoma.

The CDR3 here is CASSQQLAKSYEQYF. In nucleotides, the CDR3 is TGCGCCAGCAGCCAGCAACTAGCGAAATCCTACGAGCAGTACTTC. The gene calls are TRBV4-3 and TRBJ2-7; 7 nucleotides align to TRBD2. V trimming: 3 bases; J trimming: 1 base; junction bases outside the gene matches: 6. Germline CDR1 reads LGHNA; CDR2 reads YSLEER. This CDR3 has 15 residues.